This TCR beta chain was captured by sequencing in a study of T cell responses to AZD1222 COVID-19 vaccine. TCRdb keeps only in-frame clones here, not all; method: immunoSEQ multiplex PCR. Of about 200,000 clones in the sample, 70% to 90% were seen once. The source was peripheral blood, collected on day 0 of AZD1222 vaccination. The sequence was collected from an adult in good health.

The CDR3 reads CASSLTGGRAGELFF. The CDR3 DNA reads TGCGCCAGCAGCTTGACGGGGGGCCGGGCCGGGGAGCTGTTTTTT. The chain has TRBV5-1 and TRBJ2-2, with D possibly being TRBD2 (7 bases). The CDR3 loop spans 15 amino acids. The germline CDR1 and CDR2 sequences are SGHRS and YFSETQ. Trimming shortened V by 1 base and J by 6 bases, and 13 bases separated the two germline ends.